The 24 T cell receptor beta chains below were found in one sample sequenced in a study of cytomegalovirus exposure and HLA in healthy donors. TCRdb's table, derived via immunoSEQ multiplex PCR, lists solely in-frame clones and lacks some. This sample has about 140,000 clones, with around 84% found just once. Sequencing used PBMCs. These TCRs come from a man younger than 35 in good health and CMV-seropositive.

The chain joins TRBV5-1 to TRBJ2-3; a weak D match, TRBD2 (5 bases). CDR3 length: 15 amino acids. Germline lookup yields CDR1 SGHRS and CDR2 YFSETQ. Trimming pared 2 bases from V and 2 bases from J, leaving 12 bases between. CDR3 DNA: TGCGCCAGCAGCTTTTTGGGAGCTGACACAGATACGCAGTATTTT. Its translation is CASSFLGADTDTQYF.

The CDR3 DNA reads TGTGCCAGCAGCCAAGATTGGGCCCGGGGGTACAGTTCCTACGAGCAGTACTTC. Its protein is CASSQDWARGYSSYEQYF. The gene calls are TRBV4-2 and TRBJ2-7, with TRBD2 as a possible D gene (6 bases). The CDR3 sequence is 18 residues long. V shed 0 bases and J shed 1 base, with 19 bases lying between them. Germline assignment: CDR1 LGHNA and CDR2 YNFKEQ.

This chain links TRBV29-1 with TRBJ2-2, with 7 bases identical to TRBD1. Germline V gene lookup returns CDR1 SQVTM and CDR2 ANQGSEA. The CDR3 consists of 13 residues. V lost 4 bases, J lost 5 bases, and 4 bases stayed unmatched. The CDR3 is CSVGTGNTGELFF. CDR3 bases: TGCAGCGTTGGGACAGGCAATACCGGGGAGCTGTTTTTT.

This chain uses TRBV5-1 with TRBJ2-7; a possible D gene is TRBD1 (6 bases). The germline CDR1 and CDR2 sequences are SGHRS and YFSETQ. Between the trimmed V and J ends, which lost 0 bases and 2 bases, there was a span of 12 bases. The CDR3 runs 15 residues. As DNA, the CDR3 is TGCGCCAGCAGCTTGGCAGGGGCTATCACCTACGAGCAGTACTTC. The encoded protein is CASSLAGAITYEQYF.

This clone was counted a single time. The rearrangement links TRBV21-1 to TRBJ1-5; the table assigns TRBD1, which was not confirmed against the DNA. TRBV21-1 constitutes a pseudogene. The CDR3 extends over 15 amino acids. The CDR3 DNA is TGTGCCAGCAGCACGTTGGGCAGGGGGCTTGAGCCCCAGCATTTT. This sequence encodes CASSTLGRGLEPQHF.

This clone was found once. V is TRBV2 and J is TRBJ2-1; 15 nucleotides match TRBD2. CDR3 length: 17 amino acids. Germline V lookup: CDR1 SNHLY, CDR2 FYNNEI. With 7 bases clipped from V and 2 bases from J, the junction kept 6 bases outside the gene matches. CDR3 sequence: CASKGTSGGTPYNEQFF. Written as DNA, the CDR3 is TGTGCCAGCAAGGGGACTAGCGGGGGGACCCCCTACAATGAGCAGTTCTTC.

CDR3 loop: CASSLVGGYGYTF. For the CDR3, the DNA is TGTGCCAGCAGCTTGGTGGGGGGGTATGGCTACACCTTC. The V and J genes are TRBV5-6 and TRBJ1-2, with D possibly being TRBD1 (5 bases). CDR3 size: 13 residues. Germline-derived CDR1 and CDR2 are SGHDT and YYEEEE. Trimming removed 0 bases at V and 5 bases at J, with 8 bases between.

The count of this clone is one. The CDR3, as DNA: TGTGCCAGTAGTCGGGGCGGGATCACAGATACGCAGTATTTT. Protein: CASSRGGITDTQYF. This chain joins TRBV25-1 and TRBJ2-3, with D possibly being TRBD2 (6 bases). This CDR3 comprises 14 residues. Germline values: CDR1 MGHDK, CDR2 SYGVNS. Trimming cost V 9 bases and J 2 bases, with 15 bases left between them.

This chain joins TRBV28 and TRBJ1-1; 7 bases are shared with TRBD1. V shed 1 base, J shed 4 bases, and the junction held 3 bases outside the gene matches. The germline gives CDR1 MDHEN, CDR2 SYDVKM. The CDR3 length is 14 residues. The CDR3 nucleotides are TGTGCCAGCAGTTTATCACAGGGGCGCACTGAAGCTTTCTTT. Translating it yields CASSLSQGRTEAFF.

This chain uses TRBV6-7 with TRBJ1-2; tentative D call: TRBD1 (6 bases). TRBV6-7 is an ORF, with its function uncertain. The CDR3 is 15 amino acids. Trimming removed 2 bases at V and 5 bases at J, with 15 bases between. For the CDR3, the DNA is TGTGCCAGCAGTTACCCCCCGGACAGTCTTTATGGCTACACCTTC. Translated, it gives CASSYPPDSLYGYTF.

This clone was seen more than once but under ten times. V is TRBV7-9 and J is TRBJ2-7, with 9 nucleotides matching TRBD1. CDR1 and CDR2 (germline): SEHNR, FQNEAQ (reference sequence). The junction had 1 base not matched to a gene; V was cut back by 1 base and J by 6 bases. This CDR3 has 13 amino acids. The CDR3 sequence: CASSLGGQGEQYF. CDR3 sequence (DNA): TGTGCCAGCAGCTTAGGGGGACAGGGCGAGCAGTACTTC.

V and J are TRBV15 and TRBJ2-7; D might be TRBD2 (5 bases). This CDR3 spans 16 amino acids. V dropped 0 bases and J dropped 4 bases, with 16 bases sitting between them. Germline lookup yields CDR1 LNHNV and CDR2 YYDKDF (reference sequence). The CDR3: CATSRDLVSAGYEQYF. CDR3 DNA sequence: TGTGCCACCAGCAGAGATCTGGTCAGCGCGGGTTACGAGCAGTACTTC.

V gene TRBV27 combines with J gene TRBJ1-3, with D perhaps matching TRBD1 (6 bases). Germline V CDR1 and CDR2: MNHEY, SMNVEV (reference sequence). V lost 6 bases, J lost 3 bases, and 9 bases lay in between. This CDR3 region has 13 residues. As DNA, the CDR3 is TGTGCCAGCAGGAAAGGGGGTGGAAACACCATATATTTT. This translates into CASRKGGGNTIYF.

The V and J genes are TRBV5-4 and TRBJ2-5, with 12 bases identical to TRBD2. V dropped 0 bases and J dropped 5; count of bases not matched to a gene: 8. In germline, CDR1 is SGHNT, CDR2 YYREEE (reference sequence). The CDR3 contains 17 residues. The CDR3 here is CASSLVPSGGARETQYF. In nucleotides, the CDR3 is TGTGCCAGCAGCTTGGTGCCTAGCGGGGGGGCGCGTGAGACCCAGTACTTC.

The CDR3 reads CASSYSGTGDEKLFF. CDR3 coding DNA: TGTGCCAGCAGCTACTCCGGGACAGGGGATGAAAAACTGTTTTTT. The rearrangement uses TRBV11-2 and TRBJ1-4, with 10 positions matching TRBD1. Trimming removed 4 bases from V and 6 bases from J; junction bases left unmatched: 5. The CDR3 runs to 15 residues. Germline V gene data show CDR1 as SGHAT and CDR2 as FQNNGV.

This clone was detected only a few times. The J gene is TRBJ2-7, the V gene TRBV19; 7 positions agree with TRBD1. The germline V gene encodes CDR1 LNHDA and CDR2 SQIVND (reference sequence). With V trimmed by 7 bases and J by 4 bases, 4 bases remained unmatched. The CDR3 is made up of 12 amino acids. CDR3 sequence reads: CASTGGTYEQYF. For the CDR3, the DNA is TGTGCCAGTACAGGGGGAACTTACGAGCAGTACTTC.

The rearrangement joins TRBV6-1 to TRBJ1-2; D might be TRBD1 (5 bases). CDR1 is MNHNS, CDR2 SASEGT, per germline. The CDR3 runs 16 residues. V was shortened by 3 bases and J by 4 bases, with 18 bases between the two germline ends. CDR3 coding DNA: TGTGCCAGCAGTGATTTTGGTGACAGTCCATTCTATGGCTACACCTTC. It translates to CASSDFGDSPFYGYTF.

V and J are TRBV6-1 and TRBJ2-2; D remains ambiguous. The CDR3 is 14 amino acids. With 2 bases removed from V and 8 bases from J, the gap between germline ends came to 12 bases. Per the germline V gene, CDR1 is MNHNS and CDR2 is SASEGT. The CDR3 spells CASSESLEAGELFF. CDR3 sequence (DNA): TGTGCCAGCAGTGAAAGCCTAGAAGCTGGGGAGCTGTTTTTT.

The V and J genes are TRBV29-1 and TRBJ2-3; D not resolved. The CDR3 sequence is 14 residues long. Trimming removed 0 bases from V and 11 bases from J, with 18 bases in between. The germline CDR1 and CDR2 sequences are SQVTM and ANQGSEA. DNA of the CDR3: TGCAGCGTTGAAGATCGTCGGCCGGAGAAGGTGCAGTATTTT. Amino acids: CSVEDRRPEKVQYF.

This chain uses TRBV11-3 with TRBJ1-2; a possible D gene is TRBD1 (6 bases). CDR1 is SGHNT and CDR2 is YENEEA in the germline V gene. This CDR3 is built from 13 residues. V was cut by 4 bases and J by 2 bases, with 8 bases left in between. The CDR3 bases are TGTGCCAGCAGCTCGGACAGAAACTATGGCTACACCTTC. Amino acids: CASSSDRNYGYTF.

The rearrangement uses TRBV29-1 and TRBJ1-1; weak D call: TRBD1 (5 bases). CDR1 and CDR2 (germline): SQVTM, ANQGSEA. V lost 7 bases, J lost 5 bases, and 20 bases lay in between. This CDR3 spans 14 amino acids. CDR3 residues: CSALKQGSGTEAFF. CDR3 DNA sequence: TGCAGCGCCCTAAAGCAGGGTTCGGGTACTGAAGCTTTCTTT.

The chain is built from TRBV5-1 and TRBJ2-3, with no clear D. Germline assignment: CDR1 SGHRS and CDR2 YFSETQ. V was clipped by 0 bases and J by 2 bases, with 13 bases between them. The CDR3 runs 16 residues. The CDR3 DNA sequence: TGCGCCAGCAGCTTGGGTTCCGTCGGTGTCACAGATACGCAGTATTTT. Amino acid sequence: CASSLGSVGVTDTQYF.

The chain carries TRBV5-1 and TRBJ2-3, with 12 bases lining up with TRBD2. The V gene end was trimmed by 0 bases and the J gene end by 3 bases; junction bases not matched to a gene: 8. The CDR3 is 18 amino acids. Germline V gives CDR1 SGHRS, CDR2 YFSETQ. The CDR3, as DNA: TGCGCCAGCAGCTTGGGACTAGCGGGGGCCCTTGGGACAGATACGCAGTATTTT. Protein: CASSLGLAGALGTDTQYF.

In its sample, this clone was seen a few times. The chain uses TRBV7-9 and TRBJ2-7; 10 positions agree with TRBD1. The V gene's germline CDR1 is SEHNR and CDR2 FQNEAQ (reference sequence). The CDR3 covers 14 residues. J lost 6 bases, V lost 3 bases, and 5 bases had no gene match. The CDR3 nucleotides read TGTGCCAGCAGCTTTGGGACAGGGGACTCCGAGCAGTACTTC. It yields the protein CASSFGTGDSEQYF.